This T cell receptor beta chain was identified during a study of T cells in Graves' hyperthyroidism and ophthalmopathy. The study's findings and limits: Blood also contained most expanded thyroid clonotypes above 0.001.

The length of the CDR3 is 15 residues. V was shortened by 3 bases and J by 2 bases, with 13 bases between the two germline ends. CDR1 and CDR2 from the germline V gene are MGHRA and YSYEKL. With duration under 3 months, ophthalmopathy was active: Clinical Activity Score at least 3, NOSPECS at least 4. The study left out patients who had uncontrolled infection, other autoimmune disease, pregnancy or lactation. Clinical symptoms, serum thyroxine and TRAb, thyroid ultrasound and orbital computed tomography were used for the diagnoses. Authors of the study amplified TCR beta CDR3 regions from RNA transcripts. The study used the HTBI primer set for a first-round RT-PCR of the TCR CDR3. A single record per CDR3 protein comes from TCRdb applying MiXCR to the multiplex PCR reads. The sample has roughly 530,000 distinct CDR3 sequences, about 15% seen once; the top ten hold roughly a sixth. As regards this clonotype: Its cognate antigen is unknown.

V usage is TRBV4-1 and J usage is TRBJ1-1; D unresolved. The sequenced material came from blood. This sequence was found in a woman aged 18-30 years with Graves' ophthalmopathy. The CDR3 nucleotides are TGCGCCAGCAGCCAGATCGGTGGTGGAAACACTGAAGCTTTCTTT. It specifies CASSQIGGGNTEAFF.